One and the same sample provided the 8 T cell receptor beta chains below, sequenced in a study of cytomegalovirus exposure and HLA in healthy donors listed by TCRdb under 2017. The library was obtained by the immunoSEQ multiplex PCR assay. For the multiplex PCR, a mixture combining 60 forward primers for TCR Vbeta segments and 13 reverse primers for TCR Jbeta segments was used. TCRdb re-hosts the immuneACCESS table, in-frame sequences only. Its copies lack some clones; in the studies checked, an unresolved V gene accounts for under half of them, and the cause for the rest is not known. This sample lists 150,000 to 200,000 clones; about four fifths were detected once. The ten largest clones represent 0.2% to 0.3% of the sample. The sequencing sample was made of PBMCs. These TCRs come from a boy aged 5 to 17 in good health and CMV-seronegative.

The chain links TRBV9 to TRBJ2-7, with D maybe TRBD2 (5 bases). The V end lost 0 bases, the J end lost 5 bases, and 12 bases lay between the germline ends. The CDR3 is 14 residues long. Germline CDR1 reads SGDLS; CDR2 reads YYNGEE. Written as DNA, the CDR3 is TGTGCCAGCAGCGTAGAGGGAGCCCGTGACGAGCAGTACTTC. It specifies CASSVEGARDEQYF.

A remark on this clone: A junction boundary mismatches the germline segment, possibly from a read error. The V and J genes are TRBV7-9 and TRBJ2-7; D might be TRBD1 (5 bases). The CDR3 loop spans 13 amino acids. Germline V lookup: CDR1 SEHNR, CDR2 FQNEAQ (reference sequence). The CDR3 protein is CASSDNPSLQENF. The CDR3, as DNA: TGTGCCAGCAGCGATAACCCTTCATTACAGGAGAACTTC.

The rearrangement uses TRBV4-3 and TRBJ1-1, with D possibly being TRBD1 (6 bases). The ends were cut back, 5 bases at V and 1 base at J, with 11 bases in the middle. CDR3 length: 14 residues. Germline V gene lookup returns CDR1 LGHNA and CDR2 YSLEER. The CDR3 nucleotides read TGCGCCAGCAGCTCCAGGACAGCGAACACTGAAGCTTTCTTT. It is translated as CASSSRTANTEAFF.

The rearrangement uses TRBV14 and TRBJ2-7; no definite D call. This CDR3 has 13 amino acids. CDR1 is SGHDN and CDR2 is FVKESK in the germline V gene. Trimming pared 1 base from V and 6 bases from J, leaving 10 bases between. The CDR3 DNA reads TGTGCCAGCAGCCAAGTAGCCCCTACCGAGCAGTACTTC. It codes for CASSQVAPTEQYF. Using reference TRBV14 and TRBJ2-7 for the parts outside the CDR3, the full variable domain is EAGVTQFPSHSVIEKGQTVTLRCDPISGHDNLYWYRRVMGKEIKFLLHFVKESKQDESGMPNNRFLAERTGGTYSTLKVQPAELEDSGVYFCASSQVAPTEQYFGPGTRLTVT.

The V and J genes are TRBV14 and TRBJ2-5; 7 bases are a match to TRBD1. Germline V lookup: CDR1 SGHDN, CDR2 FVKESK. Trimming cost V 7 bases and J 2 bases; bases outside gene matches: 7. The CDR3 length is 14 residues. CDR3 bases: TGTGCCAGCAACCGGGACAGTGGGCAAGAGACCCAGTACTTC. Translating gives CASNRDSGQETQYF.

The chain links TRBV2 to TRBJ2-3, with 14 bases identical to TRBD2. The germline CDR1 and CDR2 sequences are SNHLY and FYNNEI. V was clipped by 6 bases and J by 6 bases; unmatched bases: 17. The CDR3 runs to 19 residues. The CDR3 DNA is TGTGCCAGCAGGGGACGACTAGCGGGAGGGTGGGGCATCGGGGATACGCAGTATTTT. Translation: CASRGRLAGGWGIGDTQYF.

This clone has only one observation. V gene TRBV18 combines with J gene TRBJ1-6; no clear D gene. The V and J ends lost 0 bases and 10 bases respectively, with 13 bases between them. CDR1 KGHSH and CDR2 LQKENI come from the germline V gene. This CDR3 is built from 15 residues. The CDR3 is CASSPPRRSGSPLHF. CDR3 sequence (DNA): TGTGCCAGCTCACCACCCCGCAGGTCTGGATCACCCCTCCACTTT.

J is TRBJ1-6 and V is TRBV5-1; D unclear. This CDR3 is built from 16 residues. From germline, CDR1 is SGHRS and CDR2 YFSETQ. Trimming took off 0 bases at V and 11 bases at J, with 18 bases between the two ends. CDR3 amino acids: CASSLELGSSLTPLHF. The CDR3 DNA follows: TGCGCCAGCAGCTTGGAGCTGGGGAGCTCGCTGACACCCCTCCACTTT.